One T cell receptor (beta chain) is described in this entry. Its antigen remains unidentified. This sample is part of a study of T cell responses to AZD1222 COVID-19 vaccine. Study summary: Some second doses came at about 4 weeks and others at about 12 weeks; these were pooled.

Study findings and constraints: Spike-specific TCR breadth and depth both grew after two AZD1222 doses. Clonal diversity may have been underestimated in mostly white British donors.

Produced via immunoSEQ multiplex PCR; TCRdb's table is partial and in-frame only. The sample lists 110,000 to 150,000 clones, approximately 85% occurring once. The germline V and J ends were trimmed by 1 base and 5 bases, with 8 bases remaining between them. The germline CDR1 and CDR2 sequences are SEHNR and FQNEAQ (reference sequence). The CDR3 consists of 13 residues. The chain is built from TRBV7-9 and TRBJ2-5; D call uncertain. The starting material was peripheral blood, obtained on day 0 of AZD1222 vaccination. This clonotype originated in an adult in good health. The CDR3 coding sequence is TGTGCCAGCAGCTTAGGGCCGCGGGAGACCCAGTACTTC. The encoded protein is CASSLGPRETQYF.